A selection of T cell receptor beta chains follows, all from one sample in a study of CD8+ T cells in alopecia areata. Repertoires were generated with immunoSEQ multiplex PCR, while TCRdb's copy carries only in-frame clones and drops some. Altogether about 140,000 clones are present, around half being singletons, with the ten largest covering approximately 16%. Sequencing used CD8+ T cells sorted from blood, obtained at week 4, from a patient treated with tofacitinib. The receptors derive from a human donor with alopecia areata. CDR3s include the opening cysteine and the closing phenylalanine or tryptophan.

j_gene | v_gene | CDR3aa
TRBJ1-2 | TRBV19 | CASRAKGGISYGYTF
TRBJ2-3 | TRBV19 | CASSLDTDTQYF
TRBJ2-7 | TRBV29-1 | CSVEEATSGDYEQYF
TRBJ2-7 | TRBV11-2 | CASSLTGGNSYEQYF
TRBJ1-2 | TRBV27 | CASSLGTGANHYGYTF
TRBJ2-7 | TRBV10-2 | CASSELTLSSYEQYF
TRBJ1-5 | TRBV5-6 | CASSLGGTASNQPQHF
TRBJ1-2 | TRBV25-1 | CASSEYWDTYGYTF
TRBJ2-2 | TRBV19 | CASSPSNTGELFF
TRBJ2-1 | TRBV30 | CAWSRLAGTYNEQFF
TRBJ2-1 | TRBV5-1 | CASSLEAGGLNEQFF
TRBJ2-2 | TRBV6-5 | CASSYLYTGELFF
TRBJ1-1 | TRBV6-5 | CASSQGSFTEAFF
TRBJ1-2 | TRBV9 | CASSVEDTRTNYGYTF
TRBJ2-7 | TRBV7-6 | CASSLEVGTAYYEQYF
TRBJ2-7 | TRBV27 | CASTLSPRGLPYEQYF
TRBJ2-1 | TRBV2 | CASGSGTSHEQFF